The present T cell receptor beta chain was sequenced within a study of T cell clonotyping in hematopoietic cell transplantation (dated by TCRdb to the early 2020s). About the investigation overall: The study collected 130 to 150 blood samples from approximately 32 consecutive transplant recipients and their related donors. Recruitment of patients ran from late 2015 to early 2017, and follow-up continued until late 2020 or until death. Beyond this particular receptor, the publication reports: A decrease in recipient TCR diversity was observed after transplant, and a progressive increase in pathologically expanded clonotypes was seen from day 30 to day 180. Only a small fraction of recipient repertoires overlapped donor repertoires, with over 97% appearing de novo at the given depth. The sample size was limited, and because cells were not sorted, the contributions of CD4 and CD8 repertoires could not be separated. Donor and pretransplant recipient Inverse Simpson Index values predicted broader posttransplant TCR repertoire diversity.

As concerns this clone: What antigen it recognizes has not been identified. Base qualities were left out, and no much larger clone turns up one base away.

The CDR3 starts with the cysteine, ends with the phenylalanine, and has 13 residues. The read is trimmed to its CDR3 DNA, 39 bases read in frame from base 1. CDR1 SNHLY and CDR2 FYNNEI are derived from the germline V gene. Trimming removed 6 bases from V and 5 bases from J, leaving 10 bases between the germline ends. The time point label here, explained by the study, means: 30 days after allo-HCT. Blood from recipients was drawn roughly 28 days before transplant, then again at days 30, 100 and 180 after transplant. Nuclei Lysis Solution was used to extract genomic DNA from fresh or cryopreserved unfractionated peripheral blood mononuclear cells. With the immunoSEQ assay, which is a bias-controlled multiplex PCR relying on V- and J-specific primers, TCR beta CDR3 regions were amplified from genomic DNA. In a second PCR step, the CDR3 amplicons were tagged with a proprietary barcode plus Illumina adapter sequences. CDR3 libraries were sequenced on an Illumina MiSeq instrument. As for the original processing: Export and quality control were handled in immunoSEQ Analyzer 3.0, while downstream analyses relied on R Bioconductor and Immunarch. Only productive rearrangements in the normalized downsampled data set went into calculating the repertoire metrics. Pathologically expanded clonotypes were defined as those larger than 5 templates in the normalized cohort. Repertoire diversity was measured with the Inverse Simpson Index. The non-normalized data set was used for CMV-specificity analyses so that all clonotypes could be captured. TCRdb took this table from immuneACCESS and kept in-frame rearrangements with V and J called. Such tables lack part of the clones; where checked against another copy, unresolved V genes explain under half of the gap, and the rest is unexplained. The V and J calls and the clone size are those of that table, but D and trimming were determined from the DNA. The sample table records 15,000 or so clones; about 98% of these occur just once. The ten largest make up approximately 4% of the sample.

The sequence was collected from a female patient aged 50-59 years who had an allogeneic stem cell transplant from an unrelated donor, so T cells may come from the graft donor. Some clones in this sample may be carry-over from other donors' samples. This sequence uses TRBV2 and TRBJ1-4; the best D guess is TRBD1, with 6 bases matching. The starting material was peripheral blood mononuclear cells, obtained 30 days after allogeneic stem cell transplant. The DNA sequence is TGTGCCAGCAGGAGGGGGTCGAATGAAAAACTGTTTTTT. This translates into CASRRGSNEKLFF.